The 17 T cell receptor beta chains below all came from one sample that was sequenced in a study of technical replicates of blood from a few donors. The repertoire was sequenced with immunoSEQ multiplex PCR; TCRdb's copy has only in-frame clones and lacks some. The table lists around 71,000 clones, around 90% of them singletons. The material sequenced was T cells isolated from PBMCs. The receptor set was obtained from a human donor in good health.

The chain joins TRBV19 to TRBJ1-1, with 10 bases lining up with TRBD1. Germline trimming cut 7 bases from V and 3 bases from J; bases unmatched to any gene: 8. This CDR3 region has 15 residues. CDR1 is LNHDA, CDR2 SQIVND, per germline (reference sequence). CDR3 DNA: TGTGCCAGTAACTCGGGACAGGGGTCGCACACTGAAGCTTTCTTT. Translating gives CASNSGQGSHTEAFF.

This chain uses TRBV11-2 with TRBJ2-3; D is unclear. This CDR3 contains 14 residues. The V end lost 1 base, the J end lost 2 bases, and 7 bases lay between the germline ends. The germline CDR1 and CDR2 sequences are SGHAT and FQNNGV. The CDR3, as DNA: TGTGCCAGCAGCTTAGTTTACTCCACAGATACGCAGTATTTT. As protein: CASSLVYSTDTQYF. The full variable domain, rest sourced from reference TRBV11-2 and TRBJ2-3, is EAGVAQSPRYKIIEKRQSVAFWCNPISGHATLYWYQQILGQGPKLLIQFQNNGVVDDSQLPKDRFSAERLKGVDSTLKIQPAKLEDSAVYLCASSLVYSTDTQYFGPGTRLTVL.

This clone was observed a handful of times. V usage is TRBV4-1 and J usage is TRBJ1-2; 7 bases fit TRBD1. The CDR3 extends over 14 amino acids. The germline V gene has CDR1 MGHRA and CDR2 YSYEKL. J gave up 4 bases and V 3 bases, and 5 bases lay outside the gene matches. CDR3 amino acids: CASSQVGGSYGYTF. Here the CDR3 DNA reads TGCGCCAGCAGCCAGGTAGGGGGCAGCTATGGCTACACCTTC.

The chain has TRBV4-3 and TRBJ2-5; TRBD1 aligns across 10 bases. The CDR3 has 16 residues. Germline CDR1 reads LGHNA; CDR2 reads YSLEER. V was clipped by 5 bases and J by 0 bases; unmatched bases: 6. This chain's CDR3 is CASSSAGTGDQETQYF. In DNA form, the CDR3 reads TGCGCCAGCAGCTCTGCCGGGACAGGGGACCAAGAGACCCAGTACTTC.

In its sample, this clone was seen once. The chain recombines TRBV6-5 with TRBJ1-3; TRBD1 is a possible D gene (5 bases). This CDR3 has 15 residues. Germline CDR1 is MNHEY and CDR2 is SVGAGI. Deletions cut 6 bases from V and 0 bases from J, with 12 bases between. As DNA, the CDR3 is TGTGCCAGCAGCCGCAGACAGACCTCTGGAAACACCATATATTTT. It is translated as CASSRRQTSGNTIYF.

The V and J genes are TRBV4-3 and TRBJ2-1; tentative D call: TRBD2 (5 bases). Between the trimmed V and J ends, which lost 4 bases and 2 bases, there was a span of 15 bases. Per the germline V gene, CDR1 is LGHNA and CDR2 is YSLEER. The CDR3 totals 16 residues. CDR3 nucleotide sequence: TGCGCCAGCAGCCGGACCGCTAGCAGCCCCTACAATGAGCAGTTCTTC. Residues: CASSRTASSPYNEQFF.

This chain links TRBV9 with TRBJ1-1; a weak D match, TRBD1 (5 bases). V gave up 0 bases and J gave up 9 bases, with 9 bases separating them. There are 12 residues in the CDR3. Germline loops: CDR1 SGDLS, CDR2 YYNGEE. The CDR3 region is CASSVEAGQAFF. In nucleotides, the CDR3 is TGTGCCAGCAGCGTAGAGGCAGGGCAAGCTTTCTTT.

The chain carries TRBV6-5 and TRBJ1-1; no definite D call. The CDR3 has 14 amino acids. The germline V and J ends were trimmed by 0 bases and 0 bases, with 5 bases remaining between them. CDR1 MNHEY and CDR2 SVGAGI come from the germline V gene. CDR3 bases: TGTGCCAGCAGTTACTCCCCATTGAACACTGAAGCTTTCTTT. This sequence encodes CASSYSPLNTEAFF.

This chain links TRBV5-3 with TRBJ2-7, with a tentative D call TRBD1 (6 bases). TRBV5-3 is labeled an ORF, and its function is uncertain. This CDR3 contains 13 residues. V was shortened by 5 bases and J by 2 bases, with 11 bases between the two germline ends. In DNA, the CDR3 is TGTGCCAGAAGGTCAGACAGGACCTACGAGCAGTACTTC. Its protein product is CARRSDRTYEQYF.

The chain couples TRBV27 to TRBJ2-7; 7 bases agree with TRBD1. CDR3 length: 17 residues. J lost 0 bases, V lost 3 bases, and 11 bases had no gene match. The V gene's germline CDR1 is MNHEY and CDR2 SMNVEV (reference sequence). CDR3 loop: CASSFQAGTDRSYEQYF. In DNA form, the CDR3 reads TGTGCCAGCAGTTTCCAGGCAGGGACAGATCGCTCCTACGAGCAGTACTTC.

The rearrangement joins TRBV29-1 to TRBJ1-1; D ambiguous. V was cut by 4 bases and J by 5 bases, with 14 bases left in between. Germline V gene lookup returns CDR1 SQVTM and CDR2 ANQGSEA. The CDR3 has 13 amino acids. CDR3 DNA: TGCAGCGTTGTCGGATCTTCGACTACTGAAGCTTTCTTT. The encoded protein is CSVVGSSTTEAFF.

The chain employs TRBV28 and TRBJ1-2; unclear D gene. This CDR3 spans 14 amino acids. The germline V gene encodes CDR1 MDHEN and CDR2 SYDVKM. V lost 7 bases to trimming and J lost 5 bases, with 17 bases between them. CDR3: CASTTSGGRYGYTF. The CDR3 DNA is TGTGCCAGCACCACATCTGGAGGGAGATATGGCTACACCTTC.

The CDR3: CASSVTGTSYEQYF. CDR3 in DNA: TGTGCCAGCAGCGTAACAGGGACCTCCTACGAGCAGTACTTC. This chain uses TRBV9 with TRBJ2-7; a possible D gene is TRBD1 (6 bases). CDR1 is SGDLS and CDR2 is YYNGEE in the germline V gene. Trimming left V 1 base short and J 0 bases short, with 8 bases between. The CDR3 is 14 residues long. Drawing the rest from reference TRBV9 and TRBJ2-7, the complete variable domain is DSGVTQTPKHLITATGQRVTLRCSPRSGDLSVYWYQQSLDQGLQFLIQYYNGEERAKGNILERFSAQQFPDLHSELNLSSLELGDSALYFCASSVTGTSYEQYFGPGTRLTVT.

The chain carries TRBV6-6 and TRBJ1-2; 7 nucleotides align to TRBD1. Germline CDR1 reads MNHNY; CDR2 reads SVGAGI (reference sequence). This CDR3 comprises 11 residues. V dropped 6 bases and J dropped 8; count of bases not matched to a gene: 3. The CDR3 DNA is TGTGCCAGCAGCCGGGACAGCGGCTACACCTTC. As protein: CASSRDSGYTF.

The gene calls are TRBV7-9 and TRBJ1-2; D is undetermined. The CDR3 has 16 amino acids. The V end was cut by 4 bases, the J end by 4 bases, with 19 bases between. CDR1 and CDR2 from the germline V gene are SEHNR and FQNEAQ (reference sequence). The CDR3, as DNA: TGTGCCAGCAGCTCTAACCGGGATAGAGTCGGCTATGGCTACACCTTC. Translation gives CASSSNRDRVGYGYTF.

This chain connects TRBV7-9 to TRBJ2-5; 8 nucleotides match TRBD1. The CDR3 totals 15 residues. The J segment lost 4 bases and the V segment lost 1 base, leaving 5 bases of the junction unmatched. Germline V lookup: CDR1 SEHNR, CDR2 FQNEAQ (reference sequence). The CDR3 region is CASSLEAQGAETQYF. CDR3 nucleotide sequence: TGTGCCAGCAGCTTAGAGGCCCAGGGGGCAGAGACCCAGTACTTC. Drawing the rest from reference TRBV7-9 and TRBJ2-5, the complete variable domain is DTGVSQNPRHKITKRGQNVTFRCDPISEHNRLYWYRQTLGQGPEFLTYFQNEAQLEKSRLLSDRFSAERPKGSFSTLEIQRTEQGDSAMYLCASSLEAQGAETQYFGPGTRLLVL.

V usage is TRBV15 and J usage is TRBJ2-5; a possible D gene is TRBD2 (5 bases). Germline V gives CDR1 LNHNV, CDR2 YYDKDF (reference sequence). V was pared by 1 base and J by 9 bases, with 18 bases between. The CDR3 runs 15 residues. Written as DNA, the CDR3 is TGTGCCACCAGCAGAGGTTGGCCTACAGACGGGGCCCAGTACTTC. Protein sequence: CATSRGWPTDGAQYF.